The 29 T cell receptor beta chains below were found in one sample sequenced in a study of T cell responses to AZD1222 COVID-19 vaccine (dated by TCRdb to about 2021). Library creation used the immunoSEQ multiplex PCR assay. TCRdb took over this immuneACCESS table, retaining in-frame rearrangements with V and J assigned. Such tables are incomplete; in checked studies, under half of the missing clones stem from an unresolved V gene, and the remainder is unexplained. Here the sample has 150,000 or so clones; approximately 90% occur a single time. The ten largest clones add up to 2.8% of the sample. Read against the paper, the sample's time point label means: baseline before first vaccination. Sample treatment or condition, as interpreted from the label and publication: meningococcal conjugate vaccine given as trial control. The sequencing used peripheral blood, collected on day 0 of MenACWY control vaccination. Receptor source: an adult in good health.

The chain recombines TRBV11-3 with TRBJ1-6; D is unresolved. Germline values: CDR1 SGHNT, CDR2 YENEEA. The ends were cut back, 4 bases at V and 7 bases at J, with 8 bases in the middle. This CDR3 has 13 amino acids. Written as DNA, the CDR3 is TGTGCCAGCAGCTCAGGTCGAAATTCACCCCTCCACTTT. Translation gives CASSSGRNSPLHF.

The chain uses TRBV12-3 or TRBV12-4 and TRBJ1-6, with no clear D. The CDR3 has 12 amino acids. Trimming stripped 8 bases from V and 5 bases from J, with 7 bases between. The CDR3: CASRDHNSPLHF. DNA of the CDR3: TGTGCCAGCCGAGACCATAATTCACCCCTCCACTTT.

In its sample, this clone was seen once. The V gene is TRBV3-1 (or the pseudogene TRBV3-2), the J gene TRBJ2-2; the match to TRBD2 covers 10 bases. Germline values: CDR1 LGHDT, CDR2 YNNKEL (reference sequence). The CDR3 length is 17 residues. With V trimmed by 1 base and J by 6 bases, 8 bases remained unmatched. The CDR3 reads CASSQVSSGRKSGELFF. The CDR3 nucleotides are TGTGCCAGCAGCCAAGTGTCTAGCGGGAGAAAATCCGGGGAGCTGTTTTTT.

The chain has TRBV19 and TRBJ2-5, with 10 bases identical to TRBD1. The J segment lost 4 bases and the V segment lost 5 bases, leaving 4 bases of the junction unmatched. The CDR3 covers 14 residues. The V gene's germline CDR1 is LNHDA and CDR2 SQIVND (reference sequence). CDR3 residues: CASSFRDRGETQYF. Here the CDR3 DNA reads TGTGCCAGTAGTTTTAGGGACAGGGGAGAGACCCAGTACTTC.

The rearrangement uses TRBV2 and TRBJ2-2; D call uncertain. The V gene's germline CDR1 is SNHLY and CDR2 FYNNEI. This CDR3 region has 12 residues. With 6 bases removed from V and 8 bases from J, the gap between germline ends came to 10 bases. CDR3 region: CASSPGFGELFF. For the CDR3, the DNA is TGTGCCAGCAGCCCCGGTTTTGGGGAGCTGTTTTTT. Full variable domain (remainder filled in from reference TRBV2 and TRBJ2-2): EPEVTQTPSHQVTQMGQEVILRCVPISNHLYFYWYRQILGQKVEFLVSFYNNEISEKSEIFDDQFSVERPDGSNFTLKIRSTKLEDSAMYFCASSPGFGELFFGEGSRLTVL.

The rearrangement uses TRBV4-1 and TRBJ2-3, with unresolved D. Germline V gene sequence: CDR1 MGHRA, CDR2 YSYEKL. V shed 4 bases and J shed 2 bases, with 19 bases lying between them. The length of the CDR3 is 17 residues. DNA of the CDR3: TGCGCCAGCAGCCCACCACCCCGGTCCTTTCACACAGATACGCAGTATTTT. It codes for CASSPPPRSFHTDTQYF.

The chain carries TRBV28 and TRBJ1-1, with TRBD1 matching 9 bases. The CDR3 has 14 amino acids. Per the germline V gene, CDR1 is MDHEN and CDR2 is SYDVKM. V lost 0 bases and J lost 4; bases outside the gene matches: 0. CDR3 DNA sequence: TGTGCCAGCAGTTTATGGGACAGGGGCACTGAAGCTTTCTTT. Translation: CASSLWDRGTEAFF.

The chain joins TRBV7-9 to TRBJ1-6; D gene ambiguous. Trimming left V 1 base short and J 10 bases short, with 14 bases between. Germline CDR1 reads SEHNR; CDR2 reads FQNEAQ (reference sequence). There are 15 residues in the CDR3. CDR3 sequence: CASSLVGALASPLHF. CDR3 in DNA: TGTGCCAGCAGCTTAGTGGGAGCTTTGGCGTCACCCCTCCACTTT. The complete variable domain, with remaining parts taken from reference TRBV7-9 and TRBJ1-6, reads DTGVSQNPRHKITKRGQNVTFRCDPISEHNRLYWYRQTLGQGPEFLTYFQNEAQLEKSRLLSDRFSAERPKGSFSTLEIQRTEQGDSAMYLCASSLVGALASPLHFGNGTRLTVT.

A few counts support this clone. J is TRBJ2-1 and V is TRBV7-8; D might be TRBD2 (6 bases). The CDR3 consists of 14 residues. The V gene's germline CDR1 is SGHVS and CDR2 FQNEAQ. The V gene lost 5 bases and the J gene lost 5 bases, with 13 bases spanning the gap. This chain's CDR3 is CASSPSRRDNEQFF. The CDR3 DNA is TGTGCCAGCAGCCCCTCGCGGAGGGACAATGAGCAGTTCTTC.

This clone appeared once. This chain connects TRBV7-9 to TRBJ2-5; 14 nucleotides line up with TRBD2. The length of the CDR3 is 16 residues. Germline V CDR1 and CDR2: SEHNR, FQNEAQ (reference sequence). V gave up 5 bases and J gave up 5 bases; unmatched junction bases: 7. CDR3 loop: CASSPGTSGSSETQYF. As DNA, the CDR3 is TGTGCCAGCAGCCCCGGGACTAGCGGGAGTTCGGAGACCCAGTACTTC.

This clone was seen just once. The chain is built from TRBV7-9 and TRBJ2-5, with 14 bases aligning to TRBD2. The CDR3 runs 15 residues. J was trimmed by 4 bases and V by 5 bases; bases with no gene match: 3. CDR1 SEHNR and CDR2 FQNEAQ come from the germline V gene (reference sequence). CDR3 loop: CASSGTSGSRETQYF. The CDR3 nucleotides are TGTGCCAGCAGCGGGACTAGCGGGAGCCGAGAGACCCAGTACTTC.

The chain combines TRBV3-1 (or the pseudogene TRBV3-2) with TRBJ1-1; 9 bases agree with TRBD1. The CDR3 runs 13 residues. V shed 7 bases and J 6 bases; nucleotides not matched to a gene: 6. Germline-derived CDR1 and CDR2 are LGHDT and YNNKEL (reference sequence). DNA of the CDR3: TGTGCCAGCACCGGGACAGGGAAGGCTGAAGCTTTCTTT. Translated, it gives CASTGTGKAEAFF.

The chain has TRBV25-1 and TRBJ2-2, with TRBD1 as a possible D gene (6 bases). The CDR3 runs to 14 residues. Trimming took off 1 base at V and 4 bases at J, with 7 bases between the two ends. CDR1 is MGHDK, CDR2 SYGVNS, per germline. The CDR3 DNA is TGTGCCAGCAGTGAATCAGGGGCCACCGGGGAGCTGTTTTTT. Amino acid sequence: CASSESGATGELFF.

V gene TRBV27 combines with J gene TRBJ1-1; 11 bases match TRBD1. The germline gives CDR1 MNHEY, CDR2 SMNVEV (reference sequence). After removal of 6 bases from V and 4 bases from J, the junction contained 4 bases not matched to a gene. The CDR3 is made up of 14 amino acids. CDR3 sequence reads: CASRSGQGATEAFF. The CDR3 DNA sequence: TGTGCCAGCAGATCCGGACAGGGGGCCACTGAAGCTTTCTTT.

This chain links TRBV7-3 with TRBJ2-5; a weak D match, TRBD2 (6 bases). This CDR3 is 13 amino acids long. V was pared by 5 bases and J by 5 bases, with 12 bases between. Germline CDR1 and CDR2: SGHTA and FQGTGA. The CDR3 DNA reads TGTGCCAGCAGCCCTGGACGGGGGGAGACCCAGTACTTC. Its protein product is CASSPGRGETQYF.

The CDR3 nucleotides are TGTGCCAGCAGTCCCCCCTTAGGCTCCAACACTGAAGCTTTCTTT. As protein: CASSPPLGSNTEAFF. The rearrangement uses TRBV6-5 and TRBJ1-1, with D unclear. V lost 5 bases and J 2 bases, leaving 15 bases between the germline ends. The CDR3 contains 15 residues. In germline, CDR1 is MNHEY, CDR2 SVGAGI.

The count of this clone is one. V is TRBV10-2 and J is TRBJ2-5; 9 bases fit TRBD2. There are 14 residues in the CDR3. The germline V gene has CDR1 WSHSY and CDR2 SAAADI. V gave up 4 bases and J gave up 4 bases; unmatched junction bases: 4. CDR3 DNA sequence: TGCGCCAGCAGTGGGACTAGCGCCCGAGAGACCCAGTACTTC. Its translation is CASSGTSARETQYF.

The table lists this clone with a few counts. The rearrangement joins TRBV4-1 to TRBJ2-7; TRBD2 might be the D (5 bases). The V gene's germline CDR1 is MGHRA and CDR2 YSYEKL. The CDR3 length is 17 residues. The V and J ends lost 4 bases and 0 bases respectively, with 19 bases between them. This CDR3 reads CASSPGGSNAGSYEQYF. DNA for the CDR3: TGCGCCAGCAGCCCCGGCGGGTCTAACGCCGGCTCCTACGAGCAGTACTTC.

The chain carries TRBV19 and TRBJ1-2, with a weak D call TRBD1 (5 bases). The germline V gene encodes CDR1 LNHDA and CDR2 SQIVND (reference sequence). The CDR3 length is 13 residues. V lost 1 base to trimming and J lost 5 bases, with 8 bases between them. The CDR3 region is CASSIGGRYGYTF. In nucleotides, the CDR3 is TGTGCCAGTAGTATAGGGGGGAGATATGGCTACACCTTC.

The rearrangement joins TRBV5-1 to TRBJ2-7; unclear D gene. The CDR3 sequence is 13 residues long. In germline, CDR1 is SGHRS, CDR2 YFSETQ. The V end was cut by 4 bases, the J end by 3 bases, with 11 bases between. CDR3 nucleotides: TGCGCCAGCAGCGCCGGGCCTTACTACGAGCAGTACTTC. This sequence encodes CASSAGPYYEQYF.

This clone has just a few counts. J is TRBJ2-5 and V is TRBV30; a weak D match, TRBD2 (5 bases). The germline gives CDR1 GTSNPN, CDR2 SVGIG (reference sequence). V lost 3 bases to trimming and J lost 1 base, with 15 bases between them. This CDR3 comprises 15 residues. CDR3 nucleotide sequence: TGTGCCTGGAGAAACTGGAGGAGAGCCCAAGAGACCCAGTACTTC. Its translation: CAWRNWRRAQETQYF.

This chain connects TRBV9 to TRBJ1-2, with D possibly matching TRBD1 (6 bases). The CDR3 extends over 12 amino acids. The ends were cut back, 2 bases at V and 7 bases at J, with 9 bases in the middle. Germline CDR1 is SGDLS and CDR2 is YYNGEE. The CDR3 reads CASSVSGAGYTF. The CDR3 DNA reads TGTGCCAGCAGCGTTTCAGGGGCTGGCTACACCTTC.

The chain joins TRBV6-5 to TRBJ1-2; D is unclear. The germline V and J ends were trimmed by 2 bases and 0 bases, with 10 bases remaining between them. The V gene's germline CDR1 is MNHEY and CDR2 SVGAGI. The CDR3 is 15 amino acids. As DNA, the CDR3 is TGTGCCAGCAGTTACACCGCAGGTTCTAACTATGGCTACACCTTC. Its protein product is CASSYTAGSNYGYTF.

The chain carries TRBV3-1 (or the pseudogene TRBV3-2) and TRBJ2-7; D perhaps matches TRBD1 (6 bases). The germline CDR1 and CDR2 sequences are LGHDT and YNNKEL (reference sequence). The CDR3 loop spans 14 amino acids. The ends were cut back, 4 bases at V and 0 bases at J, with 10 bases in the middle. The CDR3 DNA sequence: TGTGCCAGCAGCCTCAGGGGAGCCTCCTACGAGCAGTACTTC. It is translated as CASSLRGASYEQYF.

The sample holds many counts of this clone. DNA for the CDR3: TGTGCCAGCAGCTCGACGTATAGCAATCAGCCCCAGCATTTT. It specifies CASSSTYSNQPQHF. The rearrangement links TRBV7-9 to TRBJ1-5, with no clear D. The V end was cut by 4 bases, the J end by 0 bases, with 7 bases between. The CDR3 is 14 amino acids. In germline, CDR1 is SEHNR, CDR2 FQNEAQ (reference sequence). The full variable domain, its missing parts supplied by reference TRBV7-9 and TRBJ1-5, is DTGVSQNPRHKITKRGQNVTFRCDPISEHNRLYWYRQTLGQGPEFLTYFQNEAQLEKSRLLSDRFSAERPKGSFSTLEIQRTEQGDSAMYLCASSSTYSNQPQHFGDGTRLSIL.

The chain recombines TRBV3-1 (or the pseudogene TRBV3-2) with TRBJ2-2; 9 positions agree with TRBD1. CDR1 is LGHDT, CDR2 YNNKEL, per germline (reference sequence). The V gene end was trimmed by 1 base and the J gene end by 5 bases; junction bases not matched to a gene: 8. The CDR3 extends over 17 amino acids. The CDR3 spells CASSQVQGAGETGELFF. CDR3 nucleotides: TGTGCCAGCAGCCAAGTACAGGGGGCAGGGGAAACCGGGGAGCTGTTTTTT.

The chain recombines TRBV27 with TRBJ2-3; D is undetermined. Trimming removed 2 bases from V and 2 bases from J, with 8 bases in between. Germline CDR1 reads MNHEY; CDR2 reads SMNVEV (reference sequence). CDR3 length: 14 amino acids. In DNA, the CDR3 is TGTGCCAGCAGTTTAGAGGACCCCACAGATACGCAGTATTTT. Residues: CASSLEDPTDTQYF.

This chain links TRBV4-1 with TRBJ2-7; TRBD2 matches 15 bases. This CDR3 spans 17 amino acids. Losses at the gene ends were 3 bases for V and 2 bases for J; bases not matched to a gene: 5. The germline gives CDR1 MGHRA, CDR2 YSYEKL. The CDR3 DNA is TGCGCCAGCAGCCAGGGACTAGCGGGAGGTGTCCCCTACGAGCAGTACTTC. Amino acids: CASSQGLAGGVPYEQYF.

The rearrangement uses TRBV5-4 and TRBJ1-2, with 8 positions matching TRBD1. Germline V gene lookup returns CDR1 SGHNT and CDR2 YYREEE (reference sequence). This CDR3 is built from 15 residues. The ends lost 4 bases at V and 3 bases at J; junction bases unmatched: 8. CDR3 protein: CASSRPGQGDYGYTF. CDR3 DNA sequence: TGTGCCAGCAGCCGTCCAGGACAGGGAGACTATGGCTACACCTTC.